A selection of T cell receptor beta chains follows, all from one sample in a study of T cell clusters in autoimmune cytopenias. TCRdb reworked the multiplex PCR reads into one entry per CDR3 protein, no DNA. Across more than 4,000 distinct CDR3 sequences, the top ten clones capture approximately 53% of the sample. The data were also submitted as part of a second study, on T cell repertoires in aging, cancer and after chemotherapy.

Sequenced: peripheral blood. These receptors came from a human donor in good health. The CDR3 runs from the conserved cysteine through the conserved F or W. Each record gives: J gene, V gene, CDR3 length, clone size, CDR3 protein. A row's size may be missing; if present it is once, few, many or a size class.

J: TRBJ2-1; V: TRBV20-1; length: 14; size: NA; CDR3: CSASGLVVDNEQFF
J: TRBJ2-3; V: TRBV19; length: 15; size: NA; CDR3: CASSPGLGAGDTQYF
J: TRBJ1-6; V: TRBV18; length: 16; size: NA; CDR3: CASSHYSGTTNSPLHF
J: TRBJ1-5; V: TRBV19; length: 15; size: NA; CDR3: CASSIGHLSNQPQHF
J: TRBJ1-4; V: TRBV7-2; length: 15; size: NA; CDR3: CASSLLGGDNEKLFF
J: TRBJ2-1; V: TRBV15; length: 13; size: NA; CDR3: CATSRSMDNEQFF
J: TRBJ2-7; V: TRBV6-2/TRBV6-3; length: 17; size: NA; CDR3: CASSDRWLRRGTYEQYF
J: TRBJ2-7; V: TRBV30; length: 14; size: NA; CDR3: CAGGGRVASYEQYF
J: TRBJ2-7; V: TRBV6-5; length: 15; size: NA; CDR3: CASSYSQGQIYEQYF
J: TRBJ2-2; V: TRBV7-4; length: 14; size: NA; CDR3: CASSLYSDTGELFF
J: TRBJ2-7; V: TRBV6-2/TRBV6-3; length: 16; size: NA; CDR3: CASSFLRSGSSYEQYF
J: TRBJ2-7; V: TRBV29-1; length: 13; size: NA; CDR3: CSVAKNRDGEQYF
J: TRBJ2-4; V: TRBV10-3; length: 15; size: NA; CDR3: CATSDRVRDKNIQYF
J: TRBJ2-3; V: TRBV6-4; length: 15; size: medium-sized; CDR3: CASSDPGQGTDTQYF
J: TRBJ2-3; V: TRBV20-1; length: 13; size: NA; CDR3: CSAGLAGVGTQYF
J: TRBJ2-3; V: TRBV19; length: 16; size: medium-sized; CDR3: CASSIMIYSGADTQYF
J: TRBJ1-4; V: TRBV18; length: 15; size: NA; CDR3: CASSPGAGRNEKLFF
J: TRBJ2-3; V: TRBV12-3/TRBV12-4; length: 16; size: NA; CDR3: CASSHPGRPLRDTQYF
J: TRBJ2-3; V: TRBV19; length: 14; size: NA; CDR3: CASSMTPFTDTQYF
J: TRBJ2-2; V: TRBV12-3/TRBV12-4; length: 15; size: NA; CDR3: CASSMTGKSTGELFF
J: TRBJ2-1; V: TRBV19; length: 14; size: NA; CDR3: CASNFGGALDEQFF
J: TRBJ2-3; V: TRBV19; length: 17; size: NA; CDR3: CASSIDHGGSSTDTQYF
J: TRBJ2-5; V: TRBV6-5; length: 17; size: NA; CDR3: CASSYRPFWGKQETQYF
J: TRBJ2-7; V: TRBV6-1; length: 13; size: NA; CDR3: CAAGHRPAYEQYF
J: TRBJ2-7; V: TRBV29-1; length: 14; size: NA; CDR3: CSVGWGRNSYEQYF
J: TRBJ2-7; V: TRBV6-5; length: 14; size: NA; CDR3: CASRTRAGAYEQYF
J: TRBJ1-4; V: TRBV6-1; length: 12; size: NA; CDR3: CASSEWSEKLFF
J: TRBJ2-6; V: TRBV18; length: 16; size: medium-sized; CDR3: CASSPERGTGANVLTF
J: TRBJ2-3; V: TRBV19; length: 16; size: medium-sized; CDR3: CATTPTSGRATDTQYF
J: TRBJ2-1; V: TRBV19; length: 13; size: NA; CDR3: CASSALSYNEQFF
J: TRBJ2-3; V: TRBV12-3/TRBV12-4; length: 14; size: NA; CDR3: CASSISGQQSTQYF
J: TRBJ2-3; V: TRBV6-5; length: 16; size: medium-sized; CDR3: CASSRSGTSVTDTQYF
J: TRBJ2-5; V: TRBV19; length: 14; size: NA; CDR3: CASSIWGYQETQYF
J: TRBJ2-1; V: TRBV6-6; length: 13; size: NA; CDR3: CASSYYLAEDEFF
J: TRBJ2-1; V: TRBV7-6; length: 15; size: NA; CDR3: CASSLGLLATDEQFF
J: TRBJ2-1; V: TRBV19; length: 16; size: NA; CDR3: CASSPGQGNARYEQFF
J: TRBJ2-7; V: TRBV7-2; length: 15; size: NA; CDR3: CASSHRGLGSYEQYF
J: TRBJ2-1; V: TRBV27; length: 13; size: NA; CDR3: CASSLGLVNEQFF
J: TRBJ2-1; V: TRBV6-5; length: 13; size: medium-sized; CDR3: CASSREQYNEQFF
J: TRBJ1-4; V: TRBV6-2/TRBV6-3; length: 13; size: NA; CDR3: CASRDTPNEKLFF
J: TRBJ2-5; V: TRBV11-1; length: 15; size: NA; CDR3: CASSIRRPAGDTQYF
J: TRBJ2-2; V: TRBV6-5; length: 14; size: NA; CDR3: CASSSGTNTGELFF
J: TRBJ2-1; V: TRBV6-5; length: 16; size: NA; CDR3: CASSYSPVVAGIKQFF
J: TRBJ2-5; V: TRBV6-2/TRBV6-3; length: 14; size: NA; CDR3: CATHRAGGGETQYF
J: TRBJ1-4; V: TRBV6-5; length: 14; size: NA; CDR3: CATASGGRGEKLFF
J: TRBJ1-1; V: TRBV6-1; length: 15; size: NA; CDR3: CASSEPRFLNTEAFF
J: TRBJ2-7; V: TRBV6-5; length: 14; size: NA; CDR3: CASSYLTSSYEQYF
J: TRBJ1-2; V: TRBV6-5; length: 13; size: NA; CDR3: CASRGDSGYGYTF